A single sample gave rise to the 8 T cell receptor beta chains below, sequenced in a study of PD-1 blockade in classical Hodgkin lymphoma. Assay used: immunoSEQ multiplex PCR; TCRdb lists only in-frame clones, some missing. The sample has just under 45,000 clones, around 72% seen once; the top ten hold 2.5% to 3%. Exposure to brentuximab vedotin varied, and each patient had relapsed following autologous stem cell transplantation. Sample: peripheral blood mononuclear cells (PBMCs), taken before the second cycle of nivolumab. The receptors were gathered from a human donor with classical Hodgkin lymphoma.

J is TRBJ2-7 and V is TRBV3-1 (or the pseudogene TRBV3-2), with no clear D. The V end lost 8 bases, the J end lost 5 bases, and 4 bases lay between the germline ends. CDR3 length equals 9 residues. Germline V gene sequence: CDR1 LGHDT, CDR2 YNNKEL (reference sequence). The CDR3 nucleotides are TGTGCCAGCCCCCACGAGCAGTACTTC. Residues: CASPHEQYF.

The J gene is TRBJ1-5, the V gene TRBV28; D is uncertain. Germline-derived CDR1 and CDR2 are MDHEN and SYDVKM. There are 18 residues in the CDR3. V was clipped by 4 bases and J by 1 base, with 20 bases between them. CDR3 sequence: CASSSGPTRSSSNQPQHF. The CDR3 region has the DNA TGTGCCAGCAGTTCCGGGCCTACTAGGTCATCGAGCAATCAGCCCCAGCATTTT.

About this clone: Its ends do not fully match the called genes, so a read error is possible. The chain links TRBV4-3 to TRBJ1-2, with D hard to call. Germline lookup yields CDR1 LGHNA and CDR2 YSLEER. This CDR3 has 15 amino acids. CDR3 DNA sequence: TGCGCCAGCAGCCAAGAAAGGACGGGTTCTTATGGCTACAACTTC. Protein product: CASSQERTGSYGYNF.

This clone was seen more than once but under ten times. The chain couples TRBV27 to TRBJ2-3, with TRBD1 matching over 7 bases. Germline assignment: CDR1 MNHEY and CDR2 SMNVEV (reference sequence). V shed 4 bases, J shed 10 bases, and the junction held 11 bases outside the gene matches. The CDR3 length is 14 residues. CDR3 protein: CASSSTGSLGAQYF. Written as DNA, the CDR3 is TGTGCCAGCAGTTCGACAGGGTCCCTAGGGGCGCAGTATTTT.

This clone was seen more than once but under ten times. The chain joins TRBV9 to TRBJ1-3, with TRBD1 matching over 7 bases. The CDR3 spans 13 residues. J lost 3 bases, V lost 7 bases, and 4 bases had no gene match. CDR1 SGDLS and CDR2 YYNGEE come from the germline V gene. CDR3 DNA: TGTGCCAGCGGAGGGGGCTTTGGAAACACCATATATTTT. Translation gives CASGGGFGNTIYF.

By its share, this clone is medium-sized (0.01 to 0.1%). This chain uses TRBV6-1 with TRBJ1-5; TRBD1 is a possible D gene (5 bases). The length of the CDR3 is 10 residues. Trimming left V 10 bases short and J 16 bases short, with 17 bases between. Germline V CDR1 and CDR2: MNHNS, SASEGT. The CDR3 region is CATRGVQKHF. CDR3 bases: TGTGCCACTAGAGGGGTGCAAAAACATTTT.

The chain uses TRBV5-6 and TRBJ1-3, with a possible D match to TRBD1 (6 bases). Germline V gives CDR1 SGHDT, CDR2 YYEEEE. This CDR3 is built from 15 residues. V lost 0 bases and J 1 base, leaving 8 bases between the germline ends. This chain's CDR3 is CASSLVGGSGNTIYF. In DNA, the CDR3 is TGTGCCAGCAGCTTGGTAGGGGGGTCTGGAAACACCATATATTTT.

The V and J genes are TRBV6-4 and TRBJ1-5, with 7 bases identical to TRBD1. V lost 3 bases, J lost 7 bases, and 9 bases stayed unmatched. Germline lookup yields CDR1 MRHNA and CDR2 SNTAGT. The length of the CDR3 is 15 residues. Here the CDR3 DNA reads TGTGCCAGCAGTGAAGGCGCCGGGACAGACCAGCCCCAGCATTTT. It translates to CASSEGAGTDQPQHF.